What follows is one TCR beta chain and its context. These data belong to a study of blood T cell repertoires in COVID-19. In the study overall: COVID-19 samples, acute and convalescent, were from the United States, Italy and Spain. T cells, B-cell-depleted T cells, or PBMCs supplied cDNA or gDNA.

Germline V gene data show CDR1 as SGHVS and CDR2 as FQNEAQ. Trimming took 5 bases from V and 9 from J; bases not matched to a gene: 9. The CDR3 has 15 amino acids. The authors' processing: By means of reference gene primer amplification, nucleated cell counts were estimated. Assay: immunoSEQ multiplex PCR; the TCRdb copy retains only in-frame clones and omits some. V, J and clone size were drawn from that table, and D and trimming were deduced from the DNA. The sample holds about 270,000 clones; around 83% are singletons and the top ten take 5.7%. V is TRBV7-8 and J is TRBJ1-6; 8 nucleotides line up with TRBD1. This TCR derives from an elderly man with acute or convalescent COVID-19. Sequencing input: peripheral blood. The CDR3 loop is CASSRNRGEGSPLHF. The CDR3 DNA sequence: TGTGCCAGCAGCCGCAACAGGGGGGAAGGTTCACCCCTCCACTTT.